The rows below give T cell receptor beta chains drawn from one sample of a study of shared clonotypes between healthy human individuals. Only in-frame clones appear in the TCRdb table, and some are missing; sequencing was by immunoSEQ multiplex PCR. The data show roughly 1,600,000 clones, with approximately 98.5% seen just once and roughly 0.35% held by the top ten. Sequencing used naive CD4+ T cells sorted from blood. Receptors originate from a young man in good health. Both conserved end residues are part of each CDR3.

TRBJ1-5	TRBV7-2	CASSYTVIQPQHF
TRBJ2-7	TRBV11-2	CASSLGDRNSYEQYF
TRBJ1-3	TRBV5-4	CASSIRTSGNTIYF
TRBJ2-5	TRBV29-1	CSVAGTGRPETQYF
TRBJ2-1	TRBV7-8	CASSLRIGFPQGFWFF
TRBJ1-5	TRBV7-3	CASSLAGGQPQHF
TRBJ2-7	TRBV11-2	CASSLGTADRTYEQYF
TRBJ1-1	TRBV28	CASSLLGGYTEAFF
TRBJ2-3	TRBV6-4	CASSGGQGAIPTDTQYF
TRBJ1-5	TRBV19	CASSIQGSNQPQHF
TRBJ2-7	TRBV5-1	CASSTSGIYEQYF
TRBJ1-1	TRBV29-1	CSVVQGGMNQAFF
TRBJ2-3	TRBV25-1	CASSEQGATDTQYF
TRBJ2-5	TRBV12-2	CASRLRRNQETQYF
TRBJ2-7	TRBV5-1	CASSLLGGAYEQYF
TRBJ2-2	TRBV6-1	CASSVDSNINTGELFF
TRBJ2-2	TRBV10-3	CAISPPFDRINTGELFF
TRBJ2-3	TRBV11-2	CASSPSSGRSTDTQYF
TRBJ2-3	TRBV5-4	CASSSRATDTQYF
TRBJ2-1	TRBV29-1	CSVEDLYSGTGNEQFF
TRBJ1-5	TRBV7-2	CASSSRTGGQPQHF
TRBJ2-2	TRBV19	CASSIRTPTGELFF
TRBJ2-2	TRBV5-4	CASSRKRNTGELFF
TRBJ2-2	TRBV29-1	CSALAGVDTGELFF
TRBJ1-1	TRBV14	CASSRRASEAFF
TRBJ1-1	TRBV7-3	CASSLKGVKVEAFF
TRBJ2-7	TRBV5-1	CASSGGLAGGPGYEQYF